These 24 T cell receptor beta chains share one sample of origin, sequenced in a study of blood T cell repertoires in COVID-19. Sequencing was performed with immunoSEQ multiplex PCR; in TCRdb, only in-frame clones are kept and a portion is missing. The table records 200,000 to 250,000 clones, 82% of them present only once. Sample: peripheral blood. The origin of the receptors is a woman of 80 years or more with COVID-19, enrolled during active disease.

About this clone itself: The same CDR3 arises from other DNA sequences in this sample as well. The CDR3 nucleotides are TGTGCCAGCAGCTTAGCAGGGGGAAACACCGGGGAGCTGTTTTTT. Translating gives CASSLAGGNTGELFF. The rearrangement joins TRBV7-3 to TRBJ2-2, with TRBD1 matching over 7 bases. Germline trimming cut 2 bases from V and 2 bases from J; bases unmatched to any gene: 2. CDR1 and CDR2 from the germline V gene are SGHTA and FQGTGA. The CDR3 has 15 amino acids.

The chain has TRBV5-6 and TRBJ1-4, with D uncertain. Germline-derived CDR1 and CDR2 are SGHDT and YYEEEE. There are 14 residues in the CDR3. Deletions cut 2 bases from V and 8 bases from J, with 13 bases between. In DNA, the CDR3 is TGTGCCAGCAGCTTAGGCCACGGAGGCGAAAAACTGTTTTTT. As protein: CASSLGHGGEKLFF.

The J gene is TRBJ1-1, the V gene TRBV18, with D tentatively TRBD1 (6 bases). Trimming shortened V by 6 bases and J by 4 bases, and 15 bases separated the two germline ends. Germline CDR1 reads KGHSH; CDR2 reads LQKENI. The CDR3 length is 14 residues. CDR3: CASSPDSWGTEAFF. CDR3 nucleotide sequence: TGTGCCAGCTCCCCGGACAGCTGGGGCACTGAAGCTTTCTTT.

The V and J genes are TRBV10-3 and TRBJ1-2; D is unresolved. Germline V lookup: CDR1 ENHRY, CDR2 SYGVKD. CDR3 length equals 14 residues. With 4 bases removed from V and 2 bases from J, the gap between germline ends came to 11 bases. CDR3 DNA sequence: TGTGCCATCAGTGCCGCGGGAGAGAACTATGGCTACACCTTC. Its translation is CAISAAGENYGYTF.

The rearrangement links TRBV5-6 to TRBJ1-3, with a tentative D call TRBD1 (6 bases). V lost 0 bases, J lost 3 bases, and 22 bases lay in between. The germline gives CDR1 SGHDT, CDR2 YYEEEE. The CDR3 runs 19 residues. This chain's CDR3 is CASSLGNRVGELIGNTIYF. The DNA for the CDR3 is TGTGCCAGCAGCTTGGGAAACAGGGTGGGGGAACTGATTGGAAACACCATATATTTT.

The CDR3 is CASSQVDTQGDTQYF. DNA of the CDR3: TGTGCCAGCAGCCAAGTGGACACCCAGGGAGATACGCAGTATTTT. The chain has TRBV4-2 and TRBJ2-3; tentatively, D is TRBD1 (5 bases). The CDR3 spans 15 residues. Germline values: CDR1 LGHNA, CDR2 YNFKEQ. Trimming took 1 base from V and 5 from J, leaving 13 bases between them.

The chain joins TRBV5-4 to TRBJ2-3, with 13 positions matching TRBD2. The ends lost 3 bases at V and 0 bases at J; junction bases unmatched: 4. The CDR3 sequence is 17 residues long. Germline loops: CDR1 SGHNT, CDR2 YYREEE (reference sequence). CDR3 loop: CASSSGTSGMSTDTQYF. CDR3 in DNA: TGTGCCAGCAGCTCCGGGACTAGCGGGATGAGCACAGATACGCAGTATTTT.

This clone was seen many times. The chain uses TRBV11-2 and TRBJ2-5, with 11 bases aligning to TRBD2. Germline V CDR1 and CDR2: SGHAT, FQNNGV. J lost 5 bases, V lost 7 bases, and 3 bases had no gene match. This CDR3 comprises 13 residues. The CDR3 coding sequence is TGTGCCAGCAAGGTAGCGGGAGGGGAGACCCAGTACTTC. It specifies CASKVAGGETQYF.

V is TRBV7-2 and J is TRBJ2-1, with 9 bases matching TRBD2. V lost 4 bases, J lost 8 bases, and 12 bases stayed unmatched. Germline CDR1 is SGHTA and CDR2 is FQGNSA. The CDR3 totals 16 residues. The CDR3 DNA reads as TGTGCCAGCAGCTCATTTCTTAGCGGGAGTTACCATGAGCAGTTCTTC. This sequence encodes CASSSFLSGSYHEQFF.

This clone was counted between two and nine times. V and J are TRBV10-1 and TRBJ2-1; maybe TRBD2 (5 bases). CDR1 and CDR2 (germline): WNHNN, SYGVQD (reference sequence). The CDR3 extends over 14 amino acids. V was trimmed by 4 bases and J by 6 bases, leaving 13 bases between them. CDR3 sequence (DNA): TGCGCCAGCAGTGGAAGGGAGTTCCCCAATGAGCAGTTCTTC. Translated, it gives CASSGREFPNEQFF.

J is TRBJ1-5 and V is TRBV6-6; D is possibly TRBD1 (5 bases). The length of the CDR3 is 15 residues. CDR1 is MNHNY, CDR2 SVGAGI, per germline (reference sequence). V was clipped by 2 bases and J by 3 bases, with 11 bases between them. CDR3 region: CASSYLGAINQPQHF. The CDR3 DNA follows: TGTGCCAGCAGTTACCTAGGGGCGATCAATCAGCCCCAGCATTTT.

The V and J genes are TRBV21-1 and TRBJ2-5; the table's TRBD1 call for D was not verified on the DNA. TRBV21-1 is a pseudogene segment. This CDR3 comprises 15 residues. CDR3 amino acids: CASSSQGLYQETQYF. The CDR3 DNA sequence: TGTGCCAGCAGCTCACAGGGGTTGTACCAAGAGACCCAGTACTTC.

V gene TRBV5-1 combines with J gene TRBJ2-2, with D possibly matching TRBD2 (5 bases). The V end lost 7 bases, the J end lost 5 bases, and 12 bases lay between the germline ends. Germline assignment: CDR1 SGHRS and CDR2 YFSETQ. This CDR3 comprises 13 residues. In DNA form, the CDR3 reads TGCGCCAGCCGGCCAGCGGTAACCGGGGAGCTGTTTTTT. This gives the protein CASRPAVTGELFF.

The chain couples TRBV19 to TRBJ1-2, with 10 bases fitting TRBD1. V lost 3 bases, J lost 8 bases, and 12 bases stayed unmatched. Germline-derived CDR1 and CDR2 are LNHDA and SQIVND (reference sequence). The length of the CDR3 is 16 residues. The CDR3 loop is CASSIPGTGATGGYTF. For the CDR3, the DNA is TGTGCCAGTAGTATCCCGGGGACAGGGGCAACGGGAGGCTACACCTTC.

The chain recombines TRBV7-9 with TRBJ1-6; 7 bases are shared with TRBD1. Germline V gives CDR1 SEHNR, CDR2 FQNEAQ (reference sequence). V trimming: 5 bases; J trimming: 10 bases; junction bases outside the gene matches: 8. The CDR3 totals 14 residues. The CDR3 sequence: CASSLTGVQSPLHF. For the CDR3, the DNA is TGTGCCAGCAGCCTAACAGGGGTTCAGTCACCCCTCCACTTT.

The chain employs TRBV6-5 and TRBJ2-7; D is perhaps TRBD1 (5 bases). Germline lookup yields CDR1 MNHEY and CDR2 SVGAGI. This CDR3 is 14 amino acids long. Trimming left V 6 bases short and J 0 bases short, with 12 bases between. The CDR3 sequence: CASSHSQGSYEQYF. CDR3 bases: TGTGCCAGCAGCCATTCCCAGGGCTCCTACGAGCAGTACTTC.

This clone was counted once. The chain uses TRBV18 and TRBJ1-3, with D possibly matching TRBD1 (5 bases). The CDR3 contains 16 residues. V was trimmed by 5 bases and J by 0 bases, leaving 14 bases between them. Germline values: CDR1 KGHSH, CDR2 LQKENI. CDR3 nucleotides: TGTGCCAGCTCAACCCGACAGTCCAACTCTGGAAACACCATATATTTT. It is translated as CASSTRQSNSGNTIYF.

The chain is built from TRBV4-1 and TRBJ1-3; the D is unclear. The CDR3 consists of 16 residues. The V gene's germline CDR1 is MGHRA and CDR2 YSYEKL. V lost 0 bases and J lost 2, with 11 bases in between. In DNA form, the CDR3 reads TGCGCCAGCAGCCAAGATCGGGGAGCTACTGGAAACACCATATATTTT. Its translation is CASSQDRGATGNTIYF.

The rearrangement links TRBV5-1 to TRBJ2-1; 10 nucleotides line up with TRBD2. This CDR3 spans 16 amino acids. CDR1 is SGHRS and CDR2 is YFSETQ in the germline V gene. The trim removed 4 bases at V and 7 bases at J, leaving 11 bases unmatched. CDR3 in amino acids: CASSLRSGRAENEQFF. The CDR3 nucleotides read TGCGCCAGCAGCCTAAGGAGCGGGAGGGCCGAAAATGAGCAGTTCTTC.

The CDR3 DNA sequence: TGTGCCAGTAGCTGGACAGCCTTTGAAGCTTTCTTT. As protein: CASSWTAFEAFF. V gene TRBV2 combines with J gene TRBJ1-1; the D gene is possibly TRBD1 (6 bases). CDR3 length: 12 amino acids. Trimming took off 9 bases at V and 7 bases at J, with 15 bases between the two ends. The V gene's germline CDR1 is SNHLY and CDR2 FYNNEI.

V gene TRBV3-1 (or the pseudogene TRBV3-2) combines with J gene TRBJ1-1; no clear D gene. The CDR3 loop spans 15 amino acids. Germline V gene sequence: CDR1 LGHDT, CDR2 YNNKEL (reference sequence). Between the trimmed V and J ends, which lost 1 base and 0 bases, there was a span of 9 bases. CDR3 in DNA: TGTGCCAGCAGCCAAGCTTCGACACTGAACACTGAAGCTTTCTTT. Amino acids: CASSQASTLNTEAFF.

The sample holds a few counts of this clone. The chain recombines TRBV29-1 with TRBJ1-5; D gene uncertain. V lost 4 bases to trimming and J lost 4 bases, with 11 bases between them. The CDR3 has 13 amino acids. Germline V CDR1 and CDR2: SQVTM, ANQGSEA. CDR3 sequence (DNA): TGCAGCGTTGTCCCGTATCCGAATCAGCCCCAGCATTTT. Its protein product is CSVVPYPNQPQHF.

CDR3 DNA sequence: TGTGCCAGTAGTTACAGGGGTTTGAACACTGAAGCTTTCTTT. This encodes CASSYRGLNTEAFF. The chain employs TRBV19 and TRBJ1-1; TRBD1 matches 7 bases. The ends lost 5 bases at V and 0 bases at J; junction bases unmatched: 3. CDR3 length: 14 amino acids. CDR1 and CDR2 from the germline V gene are LNHDA and SQIVND (reference sequence). The full variable domain, with the rest looked up from reference TRBV19 and TRBJ1-1, is DGGITQSPKYLFRKEGQNVTLSCEQNLNHDAMYWYRQDPGQGLRLIYYSQIVNDFQKGDIAEGYSVSREKKESFPLTVTSAQKNPTAFYLCASSYRGLNTEAFFGQGTRLTVV.

V is TRBV5-1 and J is TRBJ2-5, with 9 bases lining up with TRBD1. The CDR3 consists of 14 residues. Germline V gene sequence: CDR1 SGHRS, CDR2 YFSETQ. The V gene end was trimmed by 2 bases and the J gene end by 7 bases; junction bases not matched to a gene: 6. The CDR3 DNA follows: TGCGCCAGCAGCTTACAGGGGGCGCTTGGGACCCAGTACTTC. Translating it yields CASSLQGALGTQYF.